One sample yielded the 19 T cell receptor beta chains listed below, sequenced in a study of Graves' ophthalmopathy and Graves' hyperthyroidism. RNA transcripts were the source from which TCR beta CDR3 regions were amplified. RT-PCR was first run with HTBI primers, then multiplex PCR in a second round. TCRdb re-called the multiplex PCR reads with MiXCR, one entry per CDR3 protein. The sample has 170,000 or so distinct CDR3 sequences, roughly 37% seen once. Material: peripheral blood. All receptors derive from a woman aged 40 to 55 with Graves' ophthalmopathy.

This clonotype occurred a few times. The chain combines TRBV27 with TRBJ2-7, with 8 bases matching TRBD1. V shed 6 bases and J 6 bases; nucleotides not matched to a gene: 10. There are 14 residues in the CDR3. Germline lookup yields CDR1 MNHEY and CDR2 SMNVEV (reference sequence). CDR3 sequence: CASSPEPTGGEQYF. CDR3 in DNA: TGTGCCAGCAGCCCCGAGCCCACAGGGGGCGAGCAGTACTTC.

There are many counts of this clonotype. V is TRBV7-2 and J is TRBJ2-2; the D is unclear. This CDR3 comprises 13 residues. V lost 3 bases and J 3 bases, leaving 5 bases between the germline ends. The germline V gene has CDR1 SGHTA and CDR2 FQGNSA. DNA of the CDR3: TGTGCCAGCAGCTTCTCATACACCGGGGAGCTGTTTTTT. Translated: CASSFSYTGELFF.

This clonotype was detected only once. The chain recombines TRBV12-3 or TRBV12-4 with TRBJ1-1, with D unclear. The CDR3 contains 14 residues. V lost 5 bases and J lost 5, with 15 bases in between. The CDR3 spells CASSLSGRWTEAFF. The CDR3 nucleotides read TGTGCCAGCAGTCTCTCTGGGCGGTGGACTGAAGCTTTCTTT.

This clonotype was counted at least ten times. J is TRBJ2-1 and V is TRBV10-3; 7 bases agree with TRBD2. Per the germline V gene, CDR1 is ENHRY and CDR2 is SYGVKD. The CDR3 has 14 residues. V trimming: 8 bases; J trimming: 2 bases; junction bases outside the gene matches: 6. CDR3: CAIFAGDTYNEQFF. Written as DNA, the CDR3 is TGTGCCATCTTTGCGGGAGACACCTACAATGAGCAGTTCTTC.

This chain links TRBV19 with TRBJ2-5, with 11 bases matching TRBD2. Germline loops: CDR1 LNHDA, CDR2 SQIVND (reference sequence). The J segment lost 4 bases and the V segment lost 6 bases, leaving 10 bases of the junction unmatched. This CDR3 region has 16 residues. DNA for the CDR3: TGTGCCAGTAGAAGTCGGGGAGGACTAGCGGGAGAGACCCAGTACTTC. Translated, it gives CASRSRGGLAGETQYF.

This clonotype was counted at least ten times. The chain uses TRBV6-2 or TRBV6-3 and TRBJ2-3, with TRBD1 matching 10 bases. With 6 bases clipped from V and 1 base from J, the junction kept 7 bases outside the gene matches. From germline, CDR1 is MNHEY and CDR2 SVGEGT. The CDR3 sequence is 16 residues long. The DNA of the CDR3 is TGTGCCAGCAGGCCCTTCGGGACAGGGGGCACAGATACGCAGTATTTT. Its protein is CASRPFGTGGTDTQYF.

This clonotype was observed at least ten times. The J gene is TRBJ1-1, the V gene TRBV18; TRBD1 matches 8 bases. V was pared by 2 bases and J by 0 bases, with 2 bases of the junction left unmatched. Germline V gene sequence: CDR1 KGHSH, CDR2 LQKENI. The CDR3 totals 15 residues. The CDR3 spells CASSPRTGLNTEAFF. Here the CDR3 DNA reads TGTGCCAGCTCACCAAGGACAGGGCTGAACACTGAAGCTTTCTTT.

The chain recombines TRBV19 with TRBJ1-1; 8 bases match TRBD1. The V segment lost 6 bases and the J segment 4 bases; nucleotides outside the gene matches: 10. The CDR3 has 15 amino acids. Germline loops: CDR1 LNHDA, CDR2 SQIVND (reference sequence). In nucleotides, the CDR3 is TGTGCCAGTAGCCTAAAGACAGGGGATCCCACTGAAGCTTTCTTT. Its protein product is CASSLKTGDPTEAFF.

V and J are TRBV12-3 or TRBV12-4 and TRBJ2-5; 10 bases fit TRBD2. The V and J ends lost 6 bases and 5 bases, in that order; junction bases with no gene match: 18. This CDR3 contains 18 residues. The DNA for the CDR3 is TGTGCCAGCAGCGCCGACCCGGTATATAGCGGGAGGTGGGAGACCCAGTACTTC. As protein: CASSADPVYSGRWETQYF.

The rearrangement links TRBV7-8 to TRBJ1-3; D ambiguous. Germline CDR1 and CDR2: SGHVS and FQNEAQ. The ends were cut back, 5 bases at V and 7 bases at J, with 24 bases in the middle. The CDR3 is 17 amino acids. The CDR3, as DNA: TGTGCCAGCAGCCCGGCCCCGGGCGGTGTTCAGAGTAACACCATATATTTT. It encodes CASSPAPGGVQSNTIYF.

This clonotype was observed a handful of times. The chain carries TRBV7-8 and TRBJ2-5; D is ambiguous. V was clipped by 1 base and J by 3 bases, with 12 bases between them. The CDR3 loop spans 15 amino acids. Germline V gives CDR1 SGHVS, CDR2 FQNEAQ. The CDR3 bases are TGTGCCAGCAGCTTAGTTGTGCGGAAAAAAGAGACCCAGTACTTC. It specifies CASSLVVRKKETQYF.

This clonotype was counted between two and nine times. This CDR3 is CASSPMGANEQYF. CDR3 DNA sequence: TGTGCCAGCAGTCCAATGGGCGCTAACGAGCAGTACTTC. The V and J genes are TRBV6-2 or TRBV6-3 and TRBJ2-7; D is ambiguous. The length of the CDR3 is 13 residues. Trimming removed 5 bases from V and 5 bases from J, with 13 bases in between. Germline assignment: CDR1 MNHEY and CDR2 SVGEGT.

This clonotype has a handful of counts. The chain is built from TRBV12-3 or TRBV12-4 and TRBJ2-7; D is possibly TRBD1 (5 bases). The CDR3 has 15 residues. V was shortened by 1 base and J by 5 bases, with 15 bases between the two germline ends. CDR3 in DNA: TGTGCCAGCAGTTTAGGAGCAGGGCCGTCGAACGAGCAGTACTTC. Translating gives CASSLGAGPSNEQYF.

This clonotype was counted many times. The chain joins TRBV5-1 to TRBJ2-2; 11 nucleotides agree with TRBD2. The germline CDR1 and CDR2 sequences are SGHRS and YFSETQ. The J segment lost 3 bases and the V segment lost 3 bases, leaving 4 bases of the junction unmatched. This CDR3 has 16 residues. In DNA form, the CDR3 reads TGCGCCAGCAGCTCCCTAGCGGGGGGCCACACCGGGGAGCTGTTTTTT. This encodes CASSSLAGGHTGELFF.

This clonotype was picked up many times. The CDR3: CASVRQALANYGYTF. For the CDR3, the DNA is TGTGCCAGCGTACGACAGGCCTTAGCTAACTATGGCTACACCTTC. The J gene is TRBJ1-2, the V gene TRBV2; a weak D match, TRBD1 (6 bases). Trimming shortened V by 8 bases and J by 0 bases, and 16 bases separated the two germline ends. Germline values: CDR1 SNHLY, CDR2 FYNNEI. The CDR3 extends over 15 amino acids.

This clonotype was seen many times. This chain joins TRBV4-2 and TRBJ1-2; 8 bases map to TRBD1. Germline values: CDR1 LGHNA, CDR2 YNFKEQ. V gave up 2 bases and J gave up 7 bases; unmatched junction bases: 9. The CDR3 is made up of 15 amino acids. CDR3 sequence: CASSQSVRTGIGYTF. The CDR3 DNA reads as TGTGCCAGCAGCCAATCCGTACGGACAGGGATTGGCTACACCTTC.

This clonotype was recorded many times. The CDR3 DNA reads TGTGCCAGCAGCCAAGAGACAGCCGCCGGCTACACCTTC. This gives the protein CASSQETAAGYTF. The chain combines TRBV3-1 with TRBJ1-2; TRBD1 might be the D (5 bases). The germline V gene has CDR1 LGHDT and CDR2 YNNKEL (reference sequence). The V gene lost 0 bases and the J gene lost 8 bases, with 10 bases spanning the gap. This CDR3 comprises 13 residues.

The CDR3 region is CACPGGPDGGYTF. DNA for the CDR3: TGTGCCTGCCCCGGAGGTCCTGATGGTGGCTACACCTTC. The rearrangement links TRBV30 to TRBJ1-2; D is unresolved. The CDR3 runs to 13 residues. Germline loops: CDR1 GTSNPN, CDR2 SVGIG (reference sequence). Deletions cut 6 bases from V and 7 bases from J, with 18 bases between.

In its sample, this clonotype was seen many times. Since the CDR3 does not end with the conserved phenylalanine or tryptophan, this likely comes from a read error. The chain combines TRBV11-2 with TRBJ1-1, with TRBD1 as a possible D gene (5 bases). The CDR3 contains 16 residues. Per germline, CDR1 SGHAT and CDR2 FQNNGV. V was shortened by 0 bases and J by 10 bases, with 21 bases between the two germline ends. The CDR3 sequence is CASSLDQRERGLGAFL. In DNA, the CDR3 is TGTGCCAGCAGCTTAGATCAGCGGGAAAGGGGATTAGGAGCTTTCCTT.